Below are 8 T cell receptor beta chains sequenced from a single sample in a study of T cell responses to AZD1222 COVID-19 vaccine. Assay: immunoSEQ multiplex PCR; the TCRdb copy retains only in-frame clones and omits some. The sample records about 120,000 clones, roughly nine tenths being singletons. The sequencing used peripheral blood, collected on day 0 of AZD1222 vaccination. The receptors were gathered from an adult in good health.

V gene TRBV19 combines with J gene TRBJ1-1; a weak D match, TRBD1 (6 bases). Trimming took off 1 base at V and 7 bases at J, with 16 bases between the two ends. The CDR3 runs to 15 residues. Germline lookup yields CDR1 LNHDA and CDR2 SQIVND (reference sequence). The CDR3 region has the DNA TGTGCCAGTAGTATAGGTACAGGGAGGACGGATGAAGCTTTCTTT. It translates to CASSIGTGRTDEAFF.

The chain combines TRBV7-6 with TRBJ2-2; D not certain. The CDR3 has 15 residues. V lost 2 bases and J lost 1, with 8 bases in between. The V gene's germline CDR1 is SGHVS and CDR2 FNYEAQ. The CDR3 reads CASSLQVLNTGELFF. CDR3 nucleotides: TGTGCCAGCAGCTTACAGGTCCTGAACACCGGGGAGCTGTTTTTT.

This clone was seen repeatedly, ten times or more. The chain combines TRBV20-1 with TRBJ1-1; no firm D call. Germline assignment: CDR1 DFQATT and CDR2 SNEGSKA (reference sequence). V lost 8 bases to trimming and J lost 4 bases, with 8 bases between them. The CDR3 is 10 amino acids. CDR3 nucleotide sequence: TGCAGTCCCGCCAGCACTGAAGCTTTCTTT. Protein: CSPASTEAFF.

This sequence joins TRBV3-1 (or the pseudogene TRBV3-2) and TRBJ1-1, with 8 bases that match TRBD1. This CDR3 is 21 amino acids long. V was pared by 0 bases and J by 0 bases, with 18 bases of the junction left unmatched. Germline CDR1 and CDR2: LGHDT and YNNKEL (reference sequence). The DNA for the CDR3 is TGTGCCAGCAGCCAAGACGCTTGGCCCCAGGGGGCGACCTTCCTGAACACTGAAGCTTTCTTT. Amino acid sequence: CASSQDAWPQGATFLNTEAFF.

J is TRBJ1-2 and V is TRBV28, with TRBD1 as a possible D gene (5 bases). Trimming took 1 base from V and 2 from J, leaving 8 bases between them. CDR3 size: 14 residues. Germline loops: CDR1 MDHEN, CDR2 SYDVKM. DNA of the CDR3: TGTGCCAGCAGTTTATTGTCAGGGAACTATGGCTACACCTTC. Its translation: CASSLLSGNYGYTF.

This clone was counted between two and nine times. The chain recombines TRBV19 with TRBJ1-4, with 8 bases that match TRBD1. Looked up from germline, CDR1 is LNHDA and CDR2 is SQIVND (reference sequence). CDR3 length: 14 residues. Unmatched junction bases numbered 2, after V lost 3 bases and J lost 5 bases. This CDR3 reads CASSMYRGNEKLFF. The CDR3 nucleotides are TGTGCCAGTAGTATGTACAGGGGGAATGAAAAACTGTTTTTT.

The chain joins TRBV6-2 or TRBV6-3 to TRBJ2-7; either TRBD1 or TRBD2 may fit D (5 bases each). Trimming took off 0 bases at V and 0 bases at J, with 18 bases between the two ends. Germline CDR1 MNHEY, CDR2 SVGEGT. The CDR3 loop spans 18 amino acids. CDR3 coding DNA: TGTGCCAGCAGTTACTCAACAGTATTCGGGACCTCCTCCTACGAGCAGTACTTC. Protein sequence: CASSYSTVFGTSSYEQYF.

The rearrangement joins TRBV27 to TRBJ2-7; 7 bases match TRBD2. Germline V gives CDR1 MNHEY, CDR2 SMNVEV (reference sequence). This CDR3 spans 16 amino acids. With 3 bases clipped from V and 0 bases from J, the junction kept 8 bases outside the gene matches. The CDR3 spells CASSFGSRGSSYEQYF. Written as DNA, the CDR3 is TGTGCCAGCAGTTTTGGGTCACGCGGGAGCTCCTACGAGCAGTACTTC.